In its sample, the clone carrying this T cell receptor (beta chain) was seen a few times. The data belong to a study of patients and donors after allogeneic stem cell transplantation. Germline CDR1 and CDR2: SGHAT and FQNNGV. The CDR3 totals 12 residues. In TCRdb, the RT-PCR reads were re-called with MiXCR into one record per CDR3 protein. Found here are about 160,000 distinct CDR3 sequences, roughly 35% of them singletons; the top ten hold roughly 50%. V and J are TRBV11-2 and TRBJ1-1; no clear D. The sequence was collected from a human donor who was either an allogeneic HSCT recipient or a stem cell or donor lymphocyte infusion donor (not recorded which). It is not recorded whose cells these are; they may come from a transplant donor. Material for sequencing was blood, either unsorted or a sorted T cell fraction (not recorded which). The CDR3 DNA follows: TGTGCGACCCTTGGCGAGGCCACTGAAGCTTTCTTT. Encoded protein: CATLGEATEAFF.